This T cell receptor beta chain was identified in a study of blood T cell repertoires in COVID-19. Study overall: Acute-phase and convalescent COVID-19 samples originated in the United States, Italy and Spain.

CDR1 is SGHKS, CDR2 YYEKEE, per germline (reference sequence). The CDR3 length is 15 residues. V was pared by 3 bases and J by 0 bases, with 1 base of the junction left unmatched. In the authors' workflow: Estimation of nucleated cell counts relied on the amplification of reference gene primers. TCRdb keeps only in-frame clones here, not all; method: immunoSEQ multiplex PCR. V and J calls and clone size follow that table, whereas D and trimming were derived from the DNA. The sample includes over 60,000 clones, about four fifths of them seen just once. This TCR was recovered from a human donor in a cohort sampled during active COVID-19. The sequenced sample was peripheral blood. This sequence joins TRBV5-5 and TRBJ2-7; 12 bases match TRBD2. CDR3 loop: CASSSTSGSSYEQYF. The CDR3 bases are TGTGCCAGCAGCTCGACTAGCGGGAGCTCCTACGAGCAGTACTTC.